This TCR beta chain was captured in a study of blood T cell repertoires in COVID-19. Study in general: Samples taken during acute and convalescent COVID-19 were collected in the United States, Italy and Spain. In each case, the material was cDNA or gDNA derived from T cells, B-cell-depleted T cells, or PBMCs.

In the study's own analysis: Cell counts per sample came from amplifying reference gene primers. TCRdb keeps only in-frame clones here, not all; method: immunoSEQ multiplex PCR. The V and J calls and clone size come from that table; D and trimming were worked out from the DNA. This table holds around 400,000 clones, 80% to 90% found once. Those enrolled in Seattle joined during active infection and were followed longitudinally afterward. CDR1 is MRHNA and CDR2 is SNTAGT in the germline V gene. V shed 4 bases and J shed 8 bases, with 9 bases lying between them. This CDR3 comprises 13 residues. The chain links TRBV6-4 to TRBJ1-6; D is possibly TRBD1 (5 bases). This receptor was obtained from a woman between 55 and 75 years old with COVID-19, enrolled during active disease. The source material was peripheral blood. The CDR3 sequence is CASSARVDSPLHF. The CDR3 DNA reads as TGTGCCAGCAGTGCCAGGGTTGATTCACCCCTCCACTTT.